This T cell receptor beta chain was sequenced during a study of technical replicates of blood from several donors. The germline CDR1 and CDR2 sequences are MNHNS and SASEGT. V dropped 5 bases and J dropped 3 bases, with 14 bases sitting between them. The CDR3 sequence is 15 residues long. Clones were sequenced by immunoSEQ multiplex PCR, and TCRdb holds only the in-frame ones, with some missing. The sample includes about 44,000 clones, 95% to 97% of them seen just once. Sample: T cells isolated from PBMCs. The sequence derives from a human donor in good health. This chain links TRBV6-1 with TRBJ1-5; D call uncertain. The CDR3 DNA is TGTGCCAGCAGTCCCCGGGAGGACTTCAATCAGCCCCAGCATTTT. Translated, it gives CASSPREDFNQPQHF.